The 11 T cell receptor beta chains listed next were all sequenced from one sample in a study of blood T cell repertoires in COVID-19. Produced via immunoSEQ multiplex PCR; TCRdb's table is partial and in-frame only. The sample has about 190,000 clones; 85% to 90% are singletons. The specimen was peripheral blood. These receptors all come from a woman under 40 with active or convalescent COVID-19.

This clone has a single count. The chain joins TRBV28 to TRBJ2-1, with TRBD2 matching 7 bases. CDR1 is MDHEN and CDR2 is SYDVKM in the germline V gene. This CDR3 is built from 17 residues. V shed 4 bases, J shed 1 base, and the junction held 10 bases outside the gene matches. CDR3: CASSSRRSGLSYNEQFF. CDR3 nucleotide sequence: TGTGCCAGCAGTTCCCGTCGTAGCGGGTTATCCTACAATGAGCAGTTCTTC.

The chain links TRBV5-4 to TRBJ1-3; 9 bases fit TRBD1. This CDR3 is built from 18 residues. Per the germline V gene, CDR1 is SGHNT and CDR2 is YYREEE (reference sequence). After removal of 4 bases from V and 0 bases from J, the junction contained 11 bases not matched to a gene. The CDR3 region is CASSLDRGYPNSGNTIYF. CDR3 bases: TGTGCCAGCAGCCTCGACAGGGGGTACCCAAACTCTGGAAACACCATATATTTT.

The V call is TRBV9, the J call TRBJ1-2; a possible D gene is TRBD1 (6 bases). The CDR3 has 14 amino acids. Germline loops: CDR1 SGDLS, CDR2 YYNGEE. The germline V and J ends were trimmed by 1 base and 8 bases, with 15 bases remaining between them. DNA for the CDR3: TGTGCCAGCAGCGTAACCACAGGGAAGGGGGGCTACACCTTC. Amino acid sequence: CASSVTTGKGGYTF.

V and J are TRBV6-5 and TRBJ1-4; no clear D. The CDR3 loop spans 13 amino acids. Trimming pared 7 bases from V and 7 bases from J, leaving 13 bases between. Per germline, CDR1 MNHEY and CDR2 SVGAGI. DNA of the CDR3: TGTGCCAGCAACGGGATCCAAGGTGAAAAACTGTTTTTT. Protein: CASNGIQGEKLFF.

The chain recombines TRBV19 with TRBJ1-6, with TRBD1 as a possible D gene (5 bases). The germline V gene has CDR1 LNHDA and CDR2 SQIVND (reference sequence). The CDR3 loop spans 15 amino acids. V was trimmed by 3 bases and J by 4 bases, leaving 10 bases between them. CDR3 amino acids: CASSIPTVYNSPLHF. In DNA form, the CDR3 reads TGTGCCAGTAGTATTCCGACAGTTTATAATTCACCCCTCCACTTT.

This clone was detected a few times. The chain employs TRBV6-4 and TRBJ2-5; D ambiguous. Germline CDR1 is MRHNA and CDR2 is SNTAGT. The CDR3 extends over 14 amino acids. V was shortened by 3 bases and J by 7 bases, with 15 bases between the two germline ends. The CDR3 loop is CASSDQVGTGTQYF. The CDR3 coding sequence is TGTGCCAGCAGTGATCAGGTAGGTACCGGGACCCAGTACTTC.

This chain links TRBV19 with TRBJ1-5, with 7 positions matching TRBD1. CDR3 size: 16 residues. CDR1 is LNHDA, CDR2 SQIVND, per germline (reference sequence). Trimming at V came to 6 bases and at J to 2 bases, leaving 10 bases not matched to a gene. The DNA for the CDR3 is TGTGCCAGTAGGAACAGGGGCTCGGGGGGCAATCAGCCCCAGCATTTT. It codes for CASRNRGSGGNQPQHF.

The J gene is TRBJ2-2, the V gene TRBV5-1; 7 bases agree with TRBD2. The V and J ends lost 5 bases and 5 bases, in that order; junction bases with no gene match: 3. This CDR3 is 13 amino acids long. Germline CDR1 is SGHRS and CDR2 is YFSETQ. The CDR3 is CASRSSGTGELFF. The CDR3 DNA follows: TGCGCCAGCAGGTCTAGCGGTACCGGGGAGCTGTTTTTT.

J is TRBJ2-7 and V is TRBV6-5; TRBD1 matches at 8 bases. Per germline, CDR1 MNHEY and CDR2 SVGAGI. Losses at the gene ends were 6 bases for V and 2 bases for J; bases not matched to a gene: 9. The CDR3 loop spans 15 amino acids. The CDR3 reads CASSRRQGIPYEQYF. The CDR3 nucleotides are TGTGCCAGCAGCCGCCGACAGGGGATTCCCTACGAGCAGTACTTC.

The chain recombines TRBV10-2 with TRBJ1-6, with D perhaps TRBD1 (5 bases). V was cut by 5 bases and J by 10 bases, with 18 bases left in between. Germline V lookup: CDR1 WSHSY, CDR2 SAAADI. This CDR3 comprises 15 residues. The CDR3 loop is CASSNPGTKGSPLHF. The CDR3 DNA is TGCGCCAGCAGTAACCCCGGGACTAAGGGCTCACCCCTCCACTTT.

The rearrangement links TRBV20-1 to TRBJ1-2; 7 bases agree with TRBD1. The CDR3 spans 14 residues. CDR1 is DFQATT and CDR2 is SNEGSKA in the germline V gene (reference sequence). Trimming cost V 3 bases and J 7 bases; bases outside gene matches: 11. CDR3 sequence: CSASTSRQGGGYTF. DNA of the CDR3: TGCAGTGCTAGTACCTCCCGACAGGGCGGTGGCTACACCTTC.